The present entry profiles one TCR beta chain with its context. As yet, its antigen is unknown. A read error may account for a junction end that differs from germline. The entry originates in a study of blood T cells in healthy people across ages. The study's findings and limits: Per-million-T-cell TCR beta diversity fell roughly linearly with age.

Germline CDR1 and CDR2: SGHRS and YFSETQ. The CDR3 has 15 amino acids. Aged about 6 to 100, donors were systemically healthy Caucasians from Russia. Sample-barcoded 5' priming and a J-beta primer mix drove a second PCR of 7 to 11 cycles. With 12 random nucleotides, a template-switch adaptor tagged each individual cDNA molecule. Each CDR3 protein is one row after TCRdb ran MiXCR on the 5' RACE reads. The repertoire has 1.6 million or so distinct CDR3 sequences, 34% of them found once; the top ten carry approximately 10%. The sample taken for sequencing was blood. V gene TRBV5-1 combines with J gene TRBJ1-1, with D hard to call. The sequence came from a woman aged 25 to 39 in good health. In DNA form, the CDR3 reads TGCACCAGCAGCTTGGAGGGTTCGGGGAACACTGAAGCTTTCTTT. This encodes CTSSLEGSGNTEAFF.